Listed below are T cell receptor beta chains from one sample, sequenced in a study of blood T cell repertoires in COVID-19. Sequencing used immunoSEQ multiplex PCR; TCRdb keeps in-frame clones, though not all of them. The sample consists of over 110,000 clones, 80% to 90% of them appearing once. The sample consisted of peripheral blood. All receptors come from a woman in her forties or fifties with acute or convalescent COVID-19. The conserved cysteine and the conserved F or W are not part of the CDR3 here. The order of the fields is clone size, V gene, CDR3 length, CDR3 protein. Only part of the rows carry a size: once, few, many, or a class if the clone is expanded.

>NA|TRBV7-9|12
ASSLVPVYNEQF
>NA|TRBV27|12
ASSFYRSRDTQY
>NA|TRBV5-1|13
ASSFGGGTYYEQY
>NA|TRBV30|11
AWSAGGIYGYT
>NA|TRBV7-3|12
ASRAGGQAGELF
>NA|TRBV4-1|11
ASSPRTAYEAF
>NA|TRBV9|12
ASSVSGRTDTQY
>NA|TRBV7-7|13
ASSLALGRTYEQY
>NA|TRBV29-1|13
SVALTSEVQETQY
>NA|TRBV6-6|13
ASSPRTSGPYEQY
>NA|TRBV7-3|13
ASSPGQQGTGELF
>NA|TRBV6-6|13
ASSRGPGSNQPQH
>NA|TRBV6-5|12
ASSSRGNFNEQF
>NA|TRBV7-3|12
ASSSGQSTSPLH
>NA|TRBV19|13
ASSRSGQDNSPLH
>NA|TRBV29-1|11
SVEPGGFTEAF
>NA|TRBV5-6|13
ASSPGTGPYNEQF
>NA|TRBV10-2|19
ASREILREQYIVPGSYEQY
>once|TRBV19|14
ASSIPFGDLNTEAF
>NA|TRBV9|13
ASSPTSRGPTEAF
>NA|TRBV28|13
ASIRDRVRNTEAF
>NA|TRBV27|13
ASSLSGGARTEAF
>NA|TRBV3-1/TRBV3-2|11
ASSPLVGETQY
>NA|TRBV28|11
ASSSGVNYGYT
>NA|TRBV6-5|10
ASSQGYTEAF
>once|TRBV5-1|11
ASSPGTIYEQY
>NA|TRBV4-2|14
ASSRRGGSSYNEQF
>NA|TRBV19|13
ASSIGGGSGTEAF
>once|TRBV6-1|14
ASSEASGVSADTQY
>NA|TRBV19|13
ASSAEGGRSYEQY
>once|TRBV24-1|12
ATSDRSYNQPQH
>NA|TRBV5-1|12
ASSLGSYGNTIY
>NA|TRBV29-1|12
SVQSGQGGYEQY
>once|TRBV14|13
ASSQVGGTNEKLF
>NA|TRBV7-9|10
ASSRGRYEQY
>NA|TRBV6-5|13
ASSSARLVTYEQY
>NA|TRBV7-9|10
ASSFDSYGYT